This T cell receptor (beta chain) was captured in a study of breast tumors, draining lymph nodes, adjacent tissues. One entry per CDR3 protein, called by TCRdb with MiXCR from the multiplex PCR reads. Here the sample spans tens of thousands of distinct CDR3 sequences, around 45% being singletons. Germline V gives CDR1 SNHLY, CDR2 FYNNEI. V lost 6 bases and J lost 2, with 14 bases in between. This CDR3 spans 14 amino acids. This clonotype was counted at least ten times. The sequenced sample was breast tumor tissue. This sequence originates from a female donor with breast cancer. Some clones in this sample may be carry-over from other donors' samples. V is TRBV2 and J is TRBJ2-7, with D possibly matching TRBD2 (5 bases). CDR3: CASRPSGRAYEQYF. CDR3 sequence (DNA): TGTGCCAGCAGACCCAGCGGACGTGCCTACGAGCAGTACTTC.